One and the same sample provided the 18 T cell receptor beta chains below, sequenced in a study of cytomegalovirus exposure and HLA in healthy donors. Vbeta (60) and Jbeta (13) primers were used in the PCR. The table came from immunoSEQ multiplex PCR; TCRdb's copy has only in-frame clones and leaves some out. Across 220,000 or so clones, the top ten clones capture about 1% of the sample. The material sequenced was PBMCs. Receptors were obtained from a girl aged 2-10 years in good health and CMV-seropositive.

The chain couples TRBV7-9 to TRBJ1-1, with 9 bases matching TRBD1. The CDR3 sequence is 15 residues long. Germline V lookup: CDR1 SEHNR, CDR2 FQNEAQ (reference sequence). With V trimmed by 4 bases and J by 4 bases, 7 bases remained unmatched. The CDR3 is CASSSPGTGLTEAFF. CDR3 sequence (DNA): TGTGCCAGCAGCTCGCCCGGGACAGGGCTCACTGAAGCTTTCTTT.

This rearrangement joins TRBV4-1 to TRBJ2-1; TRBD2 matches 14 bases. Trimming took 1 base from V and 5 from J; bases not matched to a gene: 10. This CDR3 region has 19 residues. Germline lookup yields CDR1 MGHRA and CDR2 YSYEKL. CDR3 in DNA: TGCGCCAGCAGCCAAGGGACCGGGACTAGCGGGAGTGCTAACAATGAGCAGTTCTTC. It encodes CASSQGTGTSGSANNEQFF.

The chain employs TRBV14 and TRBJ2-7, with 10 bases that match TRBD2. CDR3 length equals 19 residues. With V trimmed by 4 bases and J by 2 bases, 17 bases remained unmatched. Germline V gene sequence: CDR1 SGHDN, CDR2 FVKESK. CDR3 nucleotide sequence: TGTGCCAGCAGCCGCATAAAAAGAAGTAGCGGGAGGTTACCCTACGAGCAGTACTTC. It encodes CASSRIKRSSGRLPYEQYF.

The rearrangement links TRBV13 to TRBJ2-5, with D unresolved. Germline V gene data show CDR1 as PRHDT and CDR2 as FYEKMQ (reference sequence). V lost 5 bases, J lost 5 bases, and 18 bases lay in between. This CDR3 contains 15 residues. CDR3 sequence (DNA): TGTGCCAGCAGCACCCGGATCCTAGGAAGGGAGACCCAGTACTTC. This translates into CASSTRILGRETQYF.

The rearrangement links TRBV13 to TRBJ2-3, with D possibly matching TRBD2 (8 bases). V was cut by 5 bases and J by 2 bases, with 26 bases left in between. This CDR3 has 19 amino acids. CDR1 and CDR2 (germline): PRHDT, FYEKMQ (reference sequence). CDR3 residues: CASSLRTSSSGGHTDTQYF. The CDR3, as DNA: TGTGCCAGCAGCCTAAGGACTAGCTCCTCAGGGGGACACACAGATACGCAGTATTTT.

The DNA of the CDR3 is TGTGCCAGCAGCTTAGCGAGCCGGGACAGCTATGGCTACACCTTC. Translating it yields CASSLASRDSYGYTF. V usage is TRBV7-8 and J usage is TRBJ1-2; TRBD1 matches 7 bases. V gave up 0 bases and J gave up 4 bases; unmatched junction bases: 5. Germline-derived CDR1 and CDR2 are SGHVS and FQNEAQ. The CDR3 consists of 15 residues.

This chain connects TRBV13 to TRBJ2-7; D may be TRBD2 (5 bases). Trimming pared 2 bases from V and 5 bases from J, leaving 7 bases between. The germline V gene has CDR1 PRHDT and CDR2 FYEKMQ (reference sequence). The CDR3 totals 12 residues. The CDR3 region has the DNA TGTGCCAGCAGCTTACGGGGAAACGAGCAGTACTTC. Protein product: CASSLRGNEQYF.

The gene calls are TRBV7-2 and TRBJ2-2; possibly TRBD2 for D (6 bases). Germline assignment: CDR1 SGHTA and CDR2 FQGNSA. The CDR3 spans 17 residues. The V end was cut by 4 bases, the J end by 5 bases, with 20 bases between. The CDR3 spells CASSSVFGGSDTGELFF. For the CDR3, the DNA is TGTGCCAGCAGCTCGGTCTTTGGAGGGAGCGATACCGGGGAGCTGTTTTTT. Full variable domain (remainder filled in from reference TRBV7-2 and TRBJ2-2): GAGVSQSPSNKVTEKGKDVELRCDPISGHTALYWYRQSLGQGLEFLIYFQGNSAPDKSGLPSDRFSAERTGGSVSTLTIQRTQQEDSAVYLCASSSVFGGSDTGELFFGEGSRLTVL.

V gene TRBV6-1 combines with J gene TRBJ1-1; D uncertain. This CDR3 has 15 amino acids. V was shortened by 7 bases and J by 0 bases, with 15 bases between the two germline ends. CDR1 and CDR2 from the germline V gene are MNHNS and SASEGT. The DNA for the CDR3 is TGTGCCAGCAAGGTGGGCAGAAACATGAACACTGAAGCTTTCTTT. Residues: CASKVGRNMNTEAFF.

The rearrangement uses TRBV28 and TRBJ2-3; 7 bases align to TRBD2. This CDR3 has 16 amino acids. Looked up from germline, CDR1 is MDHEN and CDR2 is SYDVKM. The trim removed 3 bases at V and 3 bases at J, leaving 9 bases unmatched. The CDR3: CASSFVVREGTDTQYF. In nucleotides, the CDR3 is TGTGCCAGCAGTTTTGTAGTAAGGGAGGGGACAGATACGCAGTATTTT.

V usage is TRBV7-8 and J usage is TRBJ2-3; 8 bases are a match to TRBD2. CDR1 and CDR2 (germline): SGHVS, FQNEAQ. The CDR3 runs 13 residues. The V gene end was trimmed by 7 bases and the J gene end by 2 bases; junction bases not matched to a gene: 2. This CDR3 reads CASKREHTDTQYF. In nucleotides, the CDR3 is TGTGCCAGCAAGCGGGAGCACACAGATACGCAGTATTTT. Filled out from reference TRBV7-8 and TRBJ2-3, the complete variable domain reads GAGVSQSPRYKVAKRGQDVALRCDPISGHVSLFWYQQALGQGPEFLTYFQNEAQLDKSGLPSDRFFAERPEGSVSTLKIQRTQQEDSAVYLCASKREHTDTQYFGPGTRLTVL.

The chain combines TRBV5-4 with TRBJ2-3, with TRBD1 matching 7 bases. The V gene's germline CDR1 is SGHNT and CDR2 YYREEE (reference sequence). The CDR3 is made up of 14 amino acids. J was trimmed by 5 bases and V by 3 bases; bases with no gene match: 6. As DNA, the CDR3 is TGTGCCAGCAGCTCACCGGCAGGGGGAGATACGCAGTATTTT. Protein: CASSSPAGGDTQYF.

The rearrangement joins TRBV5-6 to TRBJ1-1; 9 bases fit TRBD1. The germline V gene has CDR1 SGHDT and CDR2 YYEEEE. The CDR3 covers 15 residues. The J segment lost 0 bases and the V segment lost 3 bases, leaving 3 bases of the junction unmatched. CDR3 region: CASSSNRGLNTEAFF. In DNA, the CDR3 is TGTGCCAGCAGCTCAAACAGGGGGCTGAACACTGAAGCTTTCTTT. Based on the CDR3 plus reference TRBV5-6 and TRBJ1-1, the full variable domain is DAGVTQSPTHLIKTRGQQVTLRCSPKSGHDTVSWYQQALGQGPQFIFQYYEEEERQRGNFPDRFSGHQFPNYSSELNVNALLLGDSALYLCASSSNRGLNTEAFFGQGTRLTVV.

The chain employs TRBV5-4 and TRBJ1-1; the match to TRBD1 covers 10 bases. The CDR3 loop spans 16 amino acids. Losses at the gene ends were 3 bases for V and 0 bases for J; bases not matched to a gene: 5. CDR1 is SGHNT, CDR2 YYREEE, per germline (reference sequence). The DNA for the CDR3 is TGTGCCAGCAGCTGGGACAGGGGATTGTTGAACACTGAAGCTTTCTTT. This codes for CASSWDRGLLNTEAFF.

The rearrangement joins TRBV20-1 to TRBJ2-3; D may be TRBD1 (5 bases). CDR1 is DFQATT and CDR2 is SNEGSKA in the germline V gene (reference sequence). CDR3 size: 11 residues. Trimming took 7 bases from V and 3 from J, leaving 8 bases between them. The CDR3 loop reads CSGQWTDTQYF. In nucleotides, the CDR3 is TGCAGTGGACAGTGGACAGATACGCAGTATTTT.

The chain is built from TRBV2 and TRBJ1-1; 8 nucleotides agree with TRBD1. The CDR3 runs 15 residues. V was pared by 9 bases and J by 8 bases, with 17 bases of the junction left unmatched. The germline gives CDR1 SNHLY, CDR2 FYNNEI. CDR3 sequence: CASIHPGDRGREAFF. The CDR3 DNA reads TGTGCCAGTATACACCCGGGAGACAGGGGACGGGAAGCTTTCTTT.

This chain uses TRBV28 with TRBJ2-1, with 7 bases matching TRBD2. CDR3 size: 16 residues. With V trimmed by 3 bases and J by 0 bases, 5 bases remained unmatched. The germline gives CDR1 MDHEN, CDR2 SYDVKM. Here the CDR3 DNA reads TGTGCCAGCAGTTTCTTGGGGGGGGGCTCCTACAATGAGCAGTTCTTC. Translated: CASSFLGGGSYNEQFF. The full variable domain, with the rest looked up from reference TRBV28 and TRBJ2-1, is DVKVTQSSRYLVKRTGEKVFLECVQDMDHENMFWYRQDPGLGLRLIYFSYDVKMKEKGDIPEGYSVSREKKERFSLILESASTNQTSMYLCASSFLGGGSYNEQFFGPGTRLTVL.

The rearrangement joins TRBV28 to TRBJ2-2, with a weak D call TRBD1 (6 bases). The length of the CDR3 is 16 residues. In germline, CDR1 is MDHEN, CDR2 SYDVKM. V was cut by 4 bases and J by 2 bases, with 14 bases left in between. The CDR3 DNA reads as TGTGCCAGCAGTTCACCGGGACAAACCAACACCGGGGAGCTGTTTTTT. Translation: CASSSPGQTNTGELFF.